The present entry profiles one T cell receptor beta chain with its context. Its cognate antigen has yet to be identified. Within one base of it there is no much larger clone, and no base qualities were kept. Germline trimming: 5 bases from V, 1 base from J; junction bases outside gene matches: 6. According to the germline V gene, CDR1 reads SGHVS and CDR2 reads FNYEAQ. The CDR3 numbers 18 residues from cysteine through phenylalanine. This entry keeps only the CDR3 DNA: 54 bases, framed from base 1. The sample comes from a study of T cell repertoires in cytomegalovirus infection (dated by TCRdb to about 2019). General notes on the study: Recently identified HLA-C-restricted CMV epitopes, whose presentation resists viral immunomodulation, were targeted by peptide stimulations together with well-studied HLA-B-restricted epitopes. Donor HLA type was relevant to the analysis, because carriage of CMV infection together with the matching HLA type was indicated by public TCR beta signatures.

Sequencing took place on an Illumina HiSeq 1500. TCRdb passed the public sequencing reads through fastp at Q25 and MiXCR, retaining productive beta sequences. CDR3 protein duplicates are merged, each entry listing the most common genes and DNA. The sample contains 750,000 to 950,000 distinct CDR3 sequences, 25% to 35% of them found a single time. Approximately 14% of the sample is held by the ten biggest clonotypes. The treatment or condition label of this sample denotes: in vitro stimulation with specific CMV peptide epitopes to enrich CMV-specific T cells. The investigation overall reported the following: Carriers of CMV infection plus the relevant HLA type were discriminated by the cumulative frequency of public TCR beta family members in the study cohort and in an independent roughly 370-donor cohort. The ex vivo response was dominated by HLA-C-restricted CMV-specific TCR beta clonotypes, which also provided the single most frequent clonotype in two of eight donors.

The receptor comes from a human donor in good health (CMV status not recorded). Some clones in this sample may be carry-over from other donors' samples. The material sequenced was cultured CD8+ T cells from PBMCs, taken from culture after CMV antigen stimulation. The V and J segments used are TRBV7-6 and TRBJ2-2; the central 14 bases match TRBD2. The DNA sequence is given as TGTGCCAGCAGCCCATCCGGGACTAGCGGGAGGAACACCGGGGAGCTGTTTTTT. Its amino acids are CASSPSGTSGRNTGELFF.